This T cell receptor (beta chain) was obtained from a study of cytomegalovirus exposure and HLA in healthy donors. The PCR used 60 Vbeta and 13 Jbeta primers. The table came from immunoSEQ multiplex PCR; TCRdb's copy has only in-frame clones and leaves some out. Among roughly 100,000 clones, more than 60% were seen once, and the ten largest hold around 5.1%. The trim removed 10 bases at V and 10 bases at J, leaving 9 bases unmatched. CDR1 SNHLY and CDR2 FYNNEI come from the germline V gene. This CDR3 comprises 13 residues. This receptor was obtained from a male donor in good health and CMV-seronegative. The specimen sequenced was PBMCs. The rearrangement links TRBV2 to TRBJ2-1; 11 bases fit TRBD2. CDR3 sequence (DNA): TGTGCCACCGGGACTAGCGGTTTCAGCGAGCAGTTCTTC. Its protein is CATGTSGFSEQFF.